This passage covers 9 T cell receptor beta chains from one sample sequenced in a study of T cell changes during pregnancy in multiple sclerosis. Clones were sequenced by immunoSEQ multiplex PCR, and TCRdb holds only the in-frame ones, with some missing. Of 90,000 to 120,000 clones detected, 85% to 95% appear once; the ten largest clones hold around 0.8%. Sequencing was performed on peripheral blood, taken in the third trimester of pregnancy. The source is a female donor in good health, enrolled as a control in a pregnancy study.

The chain carries TRBV6-5 and TRBJ2-7; TRBD1 aligns across 7 bases. The J segment lost 3 bases and the V segment lost 0 bases, leaving 2 bases of the junction unmatched. Germline-derived CDR1 and CDR2 are MNHEY and SVGAGI. The CDR3 extends over 14 amino acids. CDR3 in amino acids: CASSYSGQSYEQYF. The CDR3 DNA is TGTGCCAGCAGTTACTCGGGACAGAGCTACGAGCAGTACTTC.

V and J are TRBV30 and TRBJ1-6; D ambiguous. V lost 3 bases, J lost 1 base, and 13 bases lay in between. The V gene's germline CDR1 is GTSNPN and CDR2 SVGIG (reference sequence). The CDR3 contains 16 residues. DNA of the CDR3: TGTGCCTGGAGCGAGATAAAGAGGTCCTATAATTCACCCCTCCACTTT. As protein: CAWSEIKRSYNSPLHF.

The chain uses TRBV5-1 and TRBJ2-1; 15 nucleotides align to TRBD2. Germline V CDR1 and CDR2: SGHRS, YFSETQ. This CDR3 region has 17 residues. V trimming: 4 bases; J trimming: 4 bases; junction bases outside the gene matches: 6. The CDR3 DNA reads as TGCGCCAGCAGCCGGACTAGCGGGGGGGCCAGGTACAATGAGCAGTTCTTC. Encoded protein: CASSRTSGGARYNEQFF.

The chain combines TRBV5-6 with TRBJ2-5; a weak D match, TRBD1 (6 bases). V was cut by 2 bases and J by 2 bases, with 16 bases left in between. Germline values: CDR1 SGHDT, CDR2 YYEEEE. The CDR3 runs to 16 residues. CDR3 protein: CASSLPTFRGQETQYF. The CDR3 DNA is TGTGCCAGCAGCTTACCAACTTTCAGGGGACAAGAGACCCAGTACTTC.

V gene TRBV19 combines with J gene TRBJ2-3; no reliable D call. Germline V CDR1 and CDR2: LNHDA, SQIVND (reference sequence). The CDR3 runs 14 residues. V was shortened by 4 bases and J by 2 bases, with 10 bases between the two germline ends. CDR3 nucleotides: TGTGCCAGTAGTACGCCCAGATACACAGATACGCAGTATTTT. Its translation is CASSTPRYTDTQYF.

The gene calls are TRBV5-1 and TRBJ2-3; the D gene is possibly TRBD2 (7 bases). The CDR3 runs to 17 residues. Trimming stripped 4 bases from V and 0 bases from J, with 18 bases between. From germline, CDR1 is SGHRS and CDR2 YFSETQ. The DNA of the CDR3 is TGCGCCAGCAGCCCCGATGGCGGGGGCCGTAGCACAGATACGCAGTATTTT. Translating gives CASSPDGGGRSTDTQYF. Based on the CDR3 plus reference TRBV5-1 and TRBJ2-3, the full variable domain is KAGVTQTPRYLIKTRGQQVTLSCSPISGHRSVSWYQQTPGQGLQFLFEYFSETQRNKGNFPGRFSGRQFSNSRSEMNVSTLELGDSALYLCASSPDGGGRSTDTQYFGPGTRLTVL.

This CDR3 is CASSEGVLAGGRVETQYF. The CDR3 nucleotides are TGTGCCAGCAGTGAAGGGGTCCTAGCGGGGGGGCGGGTGGAGACCCAGTACTTC. The chain joins TRBV6-1 to TRBJ2-5, with 12 bases matching TRBD2. The length of the CDR3 is 18 residues. J gave up 5 bases and V 1 base, and 11 bases lay outside the gene matches. The germline gives CDR1 MNHNS, CDR2 SASEGT.

The chain has TRBV19 and TRBJ1-4, with 9 bases that match TRBD1. The CDR3 contains 13 residues. J lost 6 bases, V lost 10 bases, and 6 bases had no gene match. From germline, CDR1 is LNHDA and CDR2 SQIVND (reference sequence). The CDR3 coding sequence is TGTGCCACCCTAGACAGGGGGTATGAAAAACTGTTTTTT. Protein: CATLDRGYEKLFF.

As concerns this clone: Other DNA sequences in the sample encode the same CDR3. The chain carries TRBV5-1 and TRBJ1-3; D possibly corresponds to TRBD1 (5 bases). The V end was cut by 4 bases, the J end by 0 bases, with 14 bases between. Germline-derived CDR1 and CDR2 are SGHRS and YFSETQ. The CDR3 is 16 amino acids. For the CDR3, the DNA is TGCGCCAGCAGCCAGGAGGGACGTCGCTCTGGAAACACCATATATTTT. As protein: CASSQEGRRSGNTIYF.